This T cell receptor beta chain came from a study of CD8 T cell repertoires and HIV-1 epitope variants. Study summary: Twenty-five autologous and known Gag and Nef epitope variant peptides each stimulated T cells separately. Study conclusions and caveats: About 5 clonotypes recognized Nef KF9, one HW9, none TAALDMSHF.

Points on this clone: Its antigen is still unknown.

Generated by immunoSEQ multiplex PCR, the TCRdb table keeps only in-frame clones and is missing some. Of a few thousand clones listed, 55% to 80% are singletons. The source material was cultured CD8+ T cells derived from PBMCs. This TCR derives from a male donor with HIV.

Written as DNA, the CDR3 is TGCGCCAGCAGCCAACAAGAGGCTAGCGGGGGGCCGGGATACGAGCAGTACTTC. Translation: CASSQQEASGGPGYEQYF. The V gene is TRBV4-3, the J gene TRBJ2-7; 11 nucleotides align to TRBD2. CDR1 and CDR2 (germline): LGHNA, YSLEER. There are 18 residues in the CDR3. The V and J ends lost 2 bases and 4 bases, in that order; junction bases with no gene match: 13.